The 21 T cell receptor beta chains below were found in one sample sequenced in a study of T cell responses to AZD1222 COVID-19 vaccine. The protocol was immunoSEQ multiplex PCR, while the TCRdb copy is restricted to in-frame clones and leaves out a portion. Here the sample spans fewer than 100,000 clones, around nine tenths being singletons. This specimen was peripheral blood, taken 28 days after the second AZD1222 dose. These receptors were obtained from an adult who received the AZD1222 COVID-19 vaccine.

The chain is built from TRBV13 and TRBJ2-7, with D tentatively TRBD2 (6 bases). Trimming took off 1 base at V and 7 bases at J, with 17 bases between the two ends. Germline lookup yields CDR1 PRHDT and CDR2 FYEKMQ (reference sequence). CDR3 length: 15 amino acids. The CDR3 reads CASSLAGERGREQYF. In nucleotides, the CDR3 is TGTGCCAGCAGCTTAGCGGGAGAGAGGGGTCGGGAGCAGTACTTC. Looking up the rest from reference TRBV13 and TRBJ2-7 gives the full variable domain: AAGVIQSPRHLIKEKRETATLKCYPIPRHDTVYWYQQGPGQDPQFLISFYEKMQSDKGSIPDRFSAQQFSDYHSELNMSSLELGDSALYFCASSLAGERGREQYFGPGTRLTVT.

The chain combines TRBV9 with TRBJ2-1; possible D gene TRBD2, 6 bases. The CDR3 covers 13 residues. V shed 4 bases and J shed 9 bases, with 14 bases lying between them. Germline values: CDR1 SGDLS, CDR2 YYNGEE. Written as DNA, the CDR3 is TGTGCCAGCAGCCTGGGGGGACTTCCTGAGCAGTTCTTC. Residues: CASSLGGLPEQFF.

This clone was seen only once. The chain uses TRBV7-7 and TRBJ1-3; the D is unclear. The V end lost 0 bases, the J end lost 6 bases, and 6 bases lay between the germline ends. The CDR3 sequence is 13 residues long. Germline V gives CDR1 SSHAT, CDR2 FNYEAQ (reference sequence). The CDR3 reads CASSLASLNTIYF. CDR3 coding DNA: TGTGCCAGCAGCTTAGCTAGTCTAAACACCATATATTTT.

For this clone: The junction and the germline gene differ at one end; a read error may be behind it. V and J are TRBV3-1 (or the pseudogene TRBV3-2) and TRBJ1-1, with D possibly being TRBD1 (6 bases). This CDR3 region has 14 residues. In germline, CDR1 is LGHDT, CDR2 YNNKEL (reference sequence). The CDR3 spells CASSEEGGGTEAFF. CDR3 nucleotide sequence: TGTGCCAGCAGCGAAGAAGGGGGGGGTACTGAAGCTTTCTTT.

CDR3 protein: CASANTEAFF. The CDR3 nucleotides read TGTGCTAGTGCGAACACTGAAGCTTTCTTT. V is TRBV12-5 and J is TRBJ1-1; D unclear. The V and J ends lost 7 bases and 1 base respectively, with 1 base between them. The V gene's germline CDR1 is LGHNT and CDR2 FRNRAP. The CDR3 spans 10 residues. Full variable domain (remainder filled in from reference TRBV12-5 and TRBJ1-1): DARVTQTPRHKVTEMGQEVTMRCQPILGHNTVFWYRQTMMQGLELLAYFRNRAPLDDSGMPKDRFSAEMPDATLATLKIQPSEPRDSAVYFCASANTEAFFGQGTRLTVV.

This clone has just a few counts. V gene TRBV25-1 combines with J gene TRBJ2-7; tentative D call: TRBD2 (5 bases). Trimming left V 8 bases short and J 3 bases short, with 17 bases between. CDR3 length: 14 amino acids. Germline assignment: CDR1 MGHDK and CDR2 SYGVNS. The CDR3 reads CASRGPSSFYEQYF. DNA of the CDR3: TGTGCCAGCCGGGGTCCCTCCAGCTTCTACGAGCAGTACTTC.

This chain joins TRBV11-2 and TRBJ2-1; TRBD1 might be the D (5 bases). This CDR3 spans 15 amino acids. Germline-derived CDR1 and CDR2 are SGHAT and FQNNGV. Trimming removed 2 bases from V and 3 bases from J, with 11 bases in between. The CDR3 region is CASSLLRGYYNEQFF. The CDR3 nucleotides read TGTGCCAGCAGCTTATTAAGGGGATACTACAATGAGCAGTTCTTC.

V gene TRBV2 combines with J gene TRBJ2-2; 8 bases line up with TRBD2. This CDR3 is 15 amino acids long. Looked up from germline, CDR1 is SNHLY and CDR2 is FYNNEI. With V trimmed by 4 bases and J by 5 bases, 6 bases remained unmatched. The CDR3 here is CASSGELAVTGELFF. Written as DNA, the CDR3 is TGTGCCAGCAGTGGGGAACTAGCGGTAACCGGGGAGCTGTTTTTT.

V is TRBV10-3 and J is TRBJ1-1, with TRBD1 as a possible D gene (5 bases). Trimming pared 6 bases from V and 1 base from J, leaving 9 bases between. Germline CDR1 reads ENHRY; CDR2 reads SYGVKD. The CDR3 length is 13 residues. The CDR3 DNA is TGTGCCATCAGCACGACAGAGAACACTGAAGCTTTCTTT. Protein: CAISTTENTEAFF.

The chain employs TRBV16 and TRBJ2-7; D is perhaps TRBD1 or TRBD2 (5 bases each). CDR1 and CDR2 from the germline V gene are KGHSY and FQNENV. With 0 bases removed from V and 2 bases from J, the gap between germline ends came to 8 bases. This CDR3 is built from 14 residues. In nucleotides, the CDR3 is TGTGCCAGCAGCCAATCGGGACCCGCCTACGAGCAGTACTTC. It translates to CASSQSGPAYEQYF.

The rearrangement uses TRBV2 and TRBJ2-7; D unclear. The germline V and J ends were trimmed by 3 bases and 2 bases, with 8 bases remaining between them. The CDR3 sequence is 13 residues long. Per germline, CDR1 SNHLY and CDR2 FYNNEI. The CDR3 protein is CASSDVQTYEQYF. CDR3 in DNA: TGTGCCAGCAGTGACGTACAGACCTACGAGCAGTACTTC.

The J gene is TRBJ2-3, the V gene TRBV24-1, with 7 bases fitting TRBD2. V lost 4 bases and J lost 1; bases outside the gene matches: 7. CDR3 length: 16 amino acids. Germline CDR1 KGHDR, CDR2 SFDVKD. CDR3 DNA sequence: TGTGCCACCAGTGAACCAAGCGGGACTGGCACAGATACGCAGTATTTT. Protein sequence: CATSEPSGTGTDTQYF.

The gene calls are TRBV11-1 and TRBJ2-5; D is uncertain. V shed 3 bases and J shed 4 bases, with 12 bases lying between them. This CDR3 has 14 amino acids. Looked up from germline, CDR1 is SGHAT and CDR2 is FQDESV (reference sequence). The CDR3 sequence is CASSFASATETQYF. CDR3 nucleotide sequence: TGTGCCAGCAGCTTTGCCTCCGCGACAGAGACCCAGTACTTC.

The chain combines TRBV7-9 with TRBJ2-1; D is undetermined. The V and J ends lost 4 bases and 3 bases respectively, with 1 base between them. The CDR3 consists of 11 residues. Germline lookup yields CDR1 SEHNR and CDR2 FQNEAQ (reference sequence). CDR3 region: CASSYYNEQFF. The DNA for the CDR3 is TGTGCCAGCAGCTACTACAATGAGCAGTTCTTC.

The rearrangement joins TRBV6-1 to TRBJ1-2; D gene unclear. The CDR3 has 13 residues. Germline loops: CDR1 MNHNS, CDR2 SASEGT. V was pared by 1 base and J by 8 bases, with 11 bases between. DNA for the CDR3: TGTGCCAGCAGTGAAGACGGGCTTGGGGGCTACACCTTC. Translating it yields CASSEDGLGGYTF.

This chain connects TRBV11-3 to TRBJ2-2; 7 bases are a match to TRBD1. CDR1 SGHNT and CDR2 YENEEA come from the germline V gene. The CDR3 spans 16 residues. V trimming: 6 bases; J trimming: 4 bases; junction bases outside the gene matches: 11. The CDR3, as DNA: TGTGCCAGCAGTTCAGGGGGTGGCCCTGGCACCGGGGAGCTGTTTTTT. It codes for CASSSGGGPGTGELFF.

The CDR3 loop reads CAISERLPSGRGEQFF. For the CDR3, the DNA is TGTGCCATCAGCGAGCGACTGCCTAGCGGGAGAGGAGAGCAGTTCTTC. This chain joins TRBV10-3 and TRBJ2-1; TRBD2 aligns across 10 bases. The junction had 15 bases not matched to a gene; V was cut back by 6 bases and J by 10 bases. The CDR3 covers 16 residues. Germline CDR1 reads ENHRY; CDR2 reads SYGVKD.

V gene TRBV7-9 combines with J gene TRBJ1-4; the D is unclear. Germline CDR1 SEHNR, CDR2 FQNEAQ (reference sequence). This CDR3 contains 14 residues. Trimming stripped 6 bases from V and 4 bases from J, with 12 bases between. In nucleotides, the CDR3 is TGTGCCAGCAGGGGGAAAGCCATTAATGAAAAACTGTTTTTT. Translation gives CASRGKAINEKLFF.

J is TRBJ1-1 and V is TRBV4-1; D is perhaps TRBD1 (5 bases). The germline V gene has CDR1 MGHRA and CDR2 YSYEKL. This CDR3 contains 16 residues. Between the trimmed V and J ends, which lost 0 bases and 5 bases, there was a span of 16 bases. The CDR3 sequence is CASSQDWGRGNTEAFF. For the CDR3, the DNA is TGCGCCAGCAGCCAAGACTGGGGTAGGGGAAATACTGAAGCTTTCTTT.

This chain joins TRBV23-1 and TRBJ2-7; maybe TRBD1 (5 bases). TRBV23-1 is treated as an ORF (open reading frame) with a function not yet certain. The CDR3 contains 21 residues. Trimming removed 0 bases at V and 4 bases at J, with 31 bases between. The CDR3 loop reads CASSQSCQGAALQGFWYEQYF. The CDR3 coding sequence is TGCGCCAGCAGTCAATCGTGTCAGGGTGCCGCGCTCCAGGGCTTTTGGTACGAGCAGTACTTC.

The chain uses TRBV18 and TRBJ2-3, with 10 bases matching TRBD2. The CDR3 is made up of 17 amino acids. V was pared by 6 bases and J by 11 bases, with 20 bases of the junction left unmatched. Germline assignment: CDR1 KGHSH and CDR2 LQKENI. CDR3 sequence: CASSAITIAGGPEKQYF. In DNA form, the CDR3 reads TGTGCCAGCTCCGCAATTACGATAGCGGGAGGCCCGGAAAAGCAGTATTTT.